Only a few counts were recorded for the clone carrying this T cell receptor (beta chain). What it binds is unknown. The CDR3 is 15 residues long. Germline V CDR1 and CDR2: SEHNR, FQNEAQ (reference sequence). V was cut by 9 bases and J by 6 bases, with 23 bases left in between. Carried by the TCR beta cDNA libraries were unique molecular identifiers. Researchers reported 550,000 or so cDNA molecules coming from roughly 0.93 to 9.6 million T cells. Using its own MiXCR run on the PCR reads, TCRdb lists one record per CDR3 protein. Among roughly 410,000 distinct CDR3 sequences listed, less than 40% were seen once. These data are taken from a study of post-analysis software for immune sequencing data. Notes on the study in general: Normalized Chao1 diversity was significantly lower in multiple sclerosis patients than in controls. Elevated frequency relative to controls characterized four to six TRBV segments in patients, TRBV5-6, TRBV5-1 and TRBV20-1 among them.

Sequenced sample: blood. The clonotype was recovered from a girl between 5 and 17 years old with multiple sclerosis. The rearrangement links TRBV7-9 to TRBJ1-2; D gene uncertain. CDR3 region: CASSPLGWSTDGYTF. In nucleotides, the CDR3 is TGTGCCAGTAGCCCGCTGGGGTGGTCCACAGATGGCTACACCTTC. Full variable domain (rest looked up from reference TRBV7-9 and TRBJ1-2): DTGVSQNPRHKITKRGQNVTFRCDPISEHNRLYWYRQTLGQGPEFLTYFQNEAQLEKSRLLSDRFSAERPKGSFSTLEIQRTEQGDSAMYLCASSPLGWSTDGYTFGSGTRLTVV.